The 25 T cell receptor beta chains given below trace back to one sample, sequenced in a study of cytomegalovirus exposure and HLA in healthy donors. Profiling relied on immunoSEQ multiplex PCR, and the TCRdb table lists in-frame clones only, not all of them. The profile shows 220,000 or so clones, around 78% of them singletons. The source material was PBMCs. The receptors shown here come from a young woman in good health and CMV-seronegative.

V and J are TRBV18 and TRBJ2-1, with 7 bases that match TRBD2. The germline V gene encodes CDR1 KGHSH and CDR2 LQKENI. The CDR3 has 15 residues. The V gene end was trimmed by 3 bases and the J gene end by 6 bases; junction bases not matched to a gene: 8. DNA of the CDR3: TGTGCCAGCTCACCCCCGGGGGGTAACGGCAATGAGCAGTTCTTC. Translation gives CASSPPGGNGNEQFF.

Only a few counts were recorded for this clone. The chain is built from TRBV2 and TRBJ2-3, with a tentative D call TRBD2 (6 bases). V lost 6 bases, J lost 1 base, and 11 bases lay in between. The CDR3 covers 14 residues. Looked up from germline, CDR1 is SNHLY and CDR2 is FYNNEI. DNA for the CDR3: TGTGCCAGCAGGGCGGGACCCGGCACAGATACGCAGTATTTT. The encoded protein is CASRAGPGTDTQYF.

The V call is TRBV30, the J call TRBJ2-2; D call uncertain. CDR1 is GTSNPN, CDR2 SVGIG, per germline (reference sequence). Deletions cut 0 bases from V and 5 bases from J, with 16 bases between. This CDR3 comprises 16 residues. CDR3 nucleotides: TGTGCCTGGAGTGTACTGGGGTCGTGGAGAACCGGGGAGCTGTTTTTT. Protein sequence: CAWSVLGSWRTGELFF.

The gene calls are TRBV10-3 and TRBJ2-1, with 7 bases lining up with TRBD1. Germline CDR1 ENHRY, CDR2 SYGVKD. CDR3 length: 13 residues. Trimming took 4 bases from V and 8 from J; bases not matched to a gene: 5. CDR3 sequence (DNA): TGTGCCATCAGTGGAACAGGGGAAGATGAGCAGTTCTTC. Translating it yields CAISGTGEDEQFF.

The chain recombines TRBV2 with TRBJ2-7, with unresolved D. The germline gives CDR1 SNHLY, CDR2 FYNNEI. Trimming removed 5 bases at V and 6 bases at J, with 8 bases between. The CDR3 sequence is 11 residues long. The CDR3 DNA reads as TGTGCCAGCAGTCGGATCGCCGAGCAGTACTTC. Translating it yields CASSRIAEQYF.

This clone has a single count. One end of the junction fails to match germline, which may point to a read error. The chain combines TRBV18 with TRBJ1-1, with TRBD1 as a possible D gene (5 bases). Germline loops: CDR1 KGHSH, CDR2 LQKENI. The CDR3 has 14 amino acids. DNA of the CDR3: TGTGCCAGCTCTCCACAGGTTAGCGACACTGAAGCTTTCTTT. Protein product: CASSPQVSDTEAFF.

The rearrangement links TRBV5-1 to TRBJ1-6; 10 nucleotides match TRBD1. V was pared by 1 base and J by 0 bases, with 10 bases of the junction left unmatched. The CDR3 is 20 amino acids. Germline CDR1 is SGHRS and CDR2 is YFSETQ. CDR3: CASSLHGGQGPSSYNSPLHF. The CDR3 bases are TGCGCCAGCAGCTTGCATGGGGGACAGGGGCCCAGCTCCTATAATTCACCCCTCCACTTT.

The V and J genes are TRBV5-1 and TRBJ2-7; TRBD1 might be the D (5 bases). Trimming removed 4 bases at V and 4 bases at J, with 9 bases between. CDR1 and CDR2 (germline): SGHRS, YFSETQ. CDR3 length equals 12 residues. CDR3 nucleotides: TGCGCCAGCAGCATTGACAGTTACGAGCAGTACTTC. Its protein is CASSIDSYEQYF.

The rearrangement links TRBV4-1 to TRBJ1-2, with TRBD1 matching over 7 bases. CDR1 and CDR2 (germline): MGHRA, YSYEKL. The ends lost 4 bases at V and 3 bases at J; junction bases unmatched: 5. The CDR3 extends over 14 amino acids. The CDR3 DNA sequence: TGCGCCAGCAGCCTAGGACAGGTCGACTATGGCTACACCTTC. Protein product: CASSLGQVDYGYTF.

This chain joins TRBV14 and TRBJ2-7; TRBD1 is a possible D gene (5 bases). The CDR3 consists of 15 residues. Per germline, CDR1 SGHDN and CDR2 FVKESK. Trimming took 1 base from V and 2 from J, leaving 12 bases between them. The CDR3 sequence: CASSQALRQPYEQYF. CDR3 nucleotides: TGTGCCAGCAGCCAAGCACTAAGACAGCCCTACGAGCAGTACTTC.

This clone was detected a few times. The chain uses TRBV7-6 and TRBJ2-6; 10 bases fit TRBD2. This CDR3 is built from 19 residues. Germline CDR1 is SGHVS and CDR2 is FNYEAQ. V dropped 5 bases and J dropped 3; count of bases not matched to a gene: 13. DNA for the CDR3: TGTGCCAGCAGCCCGGCGCTAGCGGGAGTGTTGAGTGGGGCCAACGTCCTGACTTTC. This gives the protein CASSPALAGVLSGANVLTF.

The chain combines TRBV7-3 with TRBJ2-2; no clear D. CDR1 and CDR2 (germline): SGHTA, FQGTGA. Between the trimmed V and J ends, which lost 0 bases and 4 bases, there was a span of 6 bases. This CDR3 is 14 amino acids long. CDR3 nucleotide sequence: TGTGCCAGCAGCTTAACTAGCAGCACCGGGGAGCTGTTTTTT. Amino acids: CASSLTSSTGELFF. The variable domain in full, completed from reference TRBV7-3 and TRBJ2-2, reads GAGVSQTPSNKVTEKGKYVELRCDPISGHTALYWYRQSLGQGPEFLIYFQGTGAADDSGLPNDRFFAVRPEGSVSTLKIQRTERGDSAVYLCASSLTSSTGELFFGEGSRLTVL.

This chain joins TRBV6-1 and TRBJ1-1; D not resolved. Per germline, CDR1 MNHNS and CDR2 SASEGT. The CDR3 has 15 amino acids. V was shortened by 2 bases and J by 0 bases, with 10 bases between the two germline ends. Here the CDR3 reads CASSETAAMNTEAFF. CDR3 bases: TGTGCCAGCAGTGAAACTGCAGCGATGAACACTGAAGCTTTCTTT.

This clone has just a few counts. This chain joins TRBV5-4 and TRBJ1-1; D not certain. V lost 3 bases and J lost 3, with 3 bases in between. This CDR3 has 11 residues. CDR1 and CDR2 (germline): SGHNT, YYREEE (reference sequence). CDR3 sequence (DNA): TGTGCCAGCAGCTCTTACACTGAAGCTTTCTTT. This gives the protein CASSSYTEAFF.

The gene calls are TRBV6-5 and TRBJ2-4; tentative D call: TRBD2 (5 bases). The length of the CDR3 is 15 residues. V was pared by 0 bases and J by 3 bases, with 9 bases between. In germline, CDR1 is MNHEY, CDR2 SVGAGI. The CDR3 here is CASSYSTRGKNIQYF. The CDR3 DNA is TGTGCCAGCAGTTACTCGACCCGGGGCAAAAACATTCAGTACTTC.

The CDR3: CASSQHASGSQTGELFF. For the CDR3, the DNA is TGCGCCAGCAGCCAACACGCTAGCGGGAGTCAAACCGGGGAGCTGTTTTTT. The V call is TRBV4-1, the J call TRBJ2-2, with TRBD2 identical over 10 bases. Germline loops: CDR1 MGHRA, CDR2 YSYEKL. This CDR3 contains 17 residues. Trimming removed 2 bases from V and 5 bases from J; junction bases left unmatched: 8.

This chain uses TRBV30 with TRBJ1-4, with 11 positions matching TRBD1. V gave up 7 bases and J gave up 8 bases; unmatched junction bases: 3. Per germline, CDR1 GTSNPN and CDR2 SVGIG (reference sequence). The CDR3 extends over 12 amino acids. CDR3 sequence (DNA): TGTGCCTCCGGGACAGGGGGAGAAAAACTGTTTTTT. Its protein is CASGTGGEKLFF.

V and J are TRBV5-1 and TRBJ2-3, with 10 bases identical to TRBD2. This CDR3 is 16 amino acids long. The germline gives CDR1 SGHRS, CDR2 YFSETQ. V was pared by 4 bases and J by 3 bases, with 8 bases of the junction left unmatched. CDR3 sequence: CASSPTPGLATDTQYF. In DNA form, the CDR3 reads TGCGCCAGCAGCCCCACCCCGGGACTAGCGACAGATACGCAGTATTTT.

This clone occurred once. This rearrangement joins TRBV5-8 to TRBJ2-1; TRBD2 aligns across 7 bases. The CDR3 has 15 amino acids. The germline gives CDR1 SGHTS, CDR2 YDEGEE. Trimming removed 2 bases from V and 0 bases from J; junction bases left unmatched: 2. The CDR3 DNA follows: TGTGCCAGCAGCTTCGGGGGGAGCTCCTACAATGAGCAGTTCTTC. As protein: CASSFGGSSYNEQFF. Complete variable domain (other parts from reference TRBV5-8 and TRBJ2-1): EAGVTQSPTHLIKTRGQQATLRCSPISGHTSVYWYQQALGLGLQFLLWYDEGEERNRGNFPPRFSGRQFPNYSSELNVNALELEDSALYLCASSFGGSSYNEQFFGPGTRLTVL.

This chain connects TRBV2 to TRBJ2-3; 7 nucleotides align to TRBD2. This CDR3 is 14 amino acids long. Germline-derived CDR1 and CDR2 are SNHLY and FYNNEI. V lost 3 bases to trimming and J lost 6 bases; unmatched junction nucleotides: 6. The DNA of the CDR3 is TGTGCCAGCAGTGACGGACTAGTGGGTGATACGCAGTATTTT. Encoded protein: CASSDGLVGDTQYF.

The rearrangement links TRBV18 to TRBJ2-3; 11 positions match TRBD2. CDR3 length: 16 residues. Germline CDR1 is KGHSH and CDR2 is LQKENI. Trimming cost V 4 bases and J 2 bases; bases outside gene matches: 5. This CDR3 reads CASSRSSGGSTDTQYF. In nucleotides, the CDR3 is TGTGCCAGCTCACGATCTAGCGGGGGGTCCACAGATACGCAGTATTTT.

The chain is built from TRBV10-3 and TRBJ2-1; 7 nucleotides match TRBD1. The CDR3 length is 14 residues. V lost 6 bases to trimming and J lost 7 bases; unmatched junction nucleotides: 9. The germline V gene encodes CDR1 ENHRY and CDR2 SYGVKD. Here the CDR3 reads CAISPRTGGNEQFF. The CDR3 nucleotides read TGTGCCATCAGCCCCCGGACAGGAGGAAATGAGCAGTTCTTC.

This chain links TRBV30 with TRBJ1-5; no definite D call. V lost 2 bases and J lost 6, with 11 bases in between. CDR1 is GTSNPN, CDR2 SVGIG, per germline (reference sequence). The CDR3 has 13 amino acids. CDR3 bases: TGTGCCTGGAGTCTGTCGAGGGTTCAGCCCCAGCATTTT. Translated, it gives CAWSLSRVQPQHF.

This clone was seen ten or more times. This chain uses TRBV7-9 with TRBJ2-5, with D possibly being TRBD1 (6 bases). Looked up from germline, CDR1 is SEHNR and CDR2 is FQNEAQ (reference sequence). Trimming took 3 bases from V and 5 from J, leaving 19 bases between them. CDR3 length: 16 residues. The CDR3 DNA reads TGTGCCAGCAGCTTTACTAACTCGGGGCAGGGGGAGACCCAGTACTTC. The encoded protein is CASSFTNSGQGETQYF.

The chain uses TRBV29-1 and TRBJ2-7; 7 nucleotides align to TRBD1. Germline assignment: CDR1 SQVTM and CDR2 ANQGSEA. The trim removed 6 bases at V and 2 bases at J, leaving 10 bases unmatched. The CDR3 consists of 14 residues. CDR3 region: CSVGGQGDPYEQYF. In DNA form, the CDR3 reads TGCAGCGTAGGGGGCCAAGGGGATCCCTACGAGCAGTACTTC.